The next 15 T cell receptor beta chains were all read from a single sample in a study of regulatory dendritic cells for organ transplantation. The method was immunoSEQ multiplex PCR; TCRdb's version includes in-frame clones alone and lacks a portion of them. The table has just under 30,000 clones, almost 80% seen once; the top ten hold 2% to 2.5%. The sequencing sample was made of memory CD4+ T cells from blood. Documented subset: CD45RO+ memory T cells. Every receptor here comes from a human donor in good health.

J is TRBJ2-2 and V is TRBV2; 7 bases are shared with TRBD2. The CDR3 spans 15 residues. The ends lost 6 bases at V and 1 base at J; junction bases unmatched: 5. Germline V gives CDR1 SNHLY, CDR2 FYNNEI. CDR3 sequence reads: CASSGWGGNTGELFF. CDR3 sequence (DNA): TGTGCCAGCAGCGGATGGGGGGGGAACACCGGGGAGCTGTTTTTT.

The V gene is TRBV21-1, the J gene TRBJ2-7; the table calls TRBD2, which could not be checked here. TRBV21-1 counts as a pseudogene. The CDR3 consists of 13 residues. The CDR3 nucleotides are TGTGCCTCGGGGGCTAGCGGGTCCTACGAGCAGTACTTC. Protein: CASGASGSYEQYF.

The V and J genes are TRBV18 and TRBJ2-7; weak D call: TRBD1 (6 bases). The CDR3 is 13 amino acids. Trimming stripped 6 bases from V and 2 bases from J, with 11 bases between. Germline V gene sequence: CDR1 KGHSH, CDR2 LQKENI. The CDR3 reads CASSPGHTYEQYF. The DNA for the CDR3 is TGTGCCAGCTCCCCGGGACATACCTACGAGCAGTACTTC.

The V call is TRBV7-9, the J call TRBJ2-1; TRBD2 might be the D (6 bases). Trimming stripped 3 bases from V and 1 base from J, with 7 bases between. The CDR3 extends over 14 amino acids. Germline assignment: CDR1 SEHNR and CDR2 FQNEAQ (reference sequence). CDR3 sequence reads: CASSLAGSYNEQFF. The CDR3 DNA reads TGTGCCAGCAGCTTGGCGGGGTCCTACAATGAGCAGTTCTTC. Looking up the rest from reference TRBV7-9 and TRBJ2-1 gives the full variable domain: DTGVSQNPRHKITKRGQNVTFRCDPISEHNRLYWYRQTLGQGPEFLTYFQNEAQLEKSRLLSDRFSAERPKGSFSTLEIQRTEQGDSAMYLCASSLAGSYNEQFFGPGTRLTVL.

The V and J genes are TRBV7-3 and TRBJ2-3; 8 bases are shared with TRBD2. With 3 bases clipped from V and 1 base from J, the junction kept 3 bases outside the gene matches. Germline lookup yields CDR1 SGHTA and CDR2 FQGTGA. The CDR3 extends over 15 amino acids. In DNA form, the CDR3 reads TGTGCCAGCAGCTTTGCGGGGGGCCGCACAGATACGCAGTATTTT. It translates to CASSFAGGRTDTQYF.

The chain couples TRBV21-1 to TRBJ2-5; the table's D gene call, TRBD1, was not cross checked with the DNA. TRBV21-1 is given as a pseudogene. This CDR3 spans 15 amino acids. CDR3 nucleotide sequence: TGTGCCAGCAGCAAACAAACAGGGGAAGGAGAGACCCAGTACTTC. Protein sequence: CASSKQTGEGETQYF.

The chain links TRBV5-6 to TRBJ2-2; 8 bases align to TRBD1. J gave up 2 bases and V 7 bases, and 7 bases lay outside the gene matches. CDR1 is SGHDT and CDR2 is YYEEEE in the germline V gene. CDR3 length equals 15 residues. CDR3 bases: TGTGCCAGCCGCTCGGACAGGGCAAACACCGGGGAGCTGTTTTTT. Amino acids: CASRSDRANTGELFF.

This chain connects TRBV18 to TRBJ2-7; D is unclear. V was cut by 10 bases and J by 8 bases, with 21 bases left in between. The CDR3 totals 13 residues. Germline CDR1 reads KGHSH; CDR2 reads LQKENI. CDR3: CATTAGPQGQQYF. The CDR3 DNA sequence: TGTGCCACGACGGCAGGTCCCCAAGGCCAGCAGTACTTC.

This clone was observed once. This chain joins TRBV7-2 and TRBJ2-3; TRBD2 is a possible D gene (6 bases). This CDR3 is 12 amino acids long. Germline V gives CDR1 SGHTA, CDR2 FQGNSA. V lost 5 bases, J lost 4 bases, and 7 bases lay in between. CDR3: CASSPGADTQYF. The CDR3 nucleotides read TGTGCCAGCAGCCCGGGAGCAGATACGCAGTATTTT.

This sequence joins TRBV6-6 and TRBJ2-6, with TRBD1 matching 7 bases. Germline lookup yields CDR1 MNHNY and CDR2 SVGAGI (reference sequence). This CDR3 region has 15 residues. V lost 5 bases to trimming and J lost 2 bases; unmatched junction nucleotides: 3. CDR3 protein: CASSQGGAGANVLTF. The CDR3 nucleotides are TGTGCCAGCAGTCAAGGGGGCGCTGGGGCCAACGTCCTGACTTTC.

The gene calls are TRBV6-4 and TRBJ2-6; unclear D gene. Germline-derived CDR1 and CDR2 are MRHNA and SNTAGT. The V end was cut by 8 bases, the J end by 0 bases, with 20 bases between. The CDR3 spans 18 residues. The CDR3 sequence is CASGARRTAGSGANVLTF. In DNA, the CDR3 is TGTGCCAGCGGCGCCAGGCGAACGGCTGGCTCTGGGGCCAACGTCCTGACTTTC.

This chain links TRBV28 with TRBJ2-2; possible D gene TRBD2, 5 bases. The CDR3 runs to 16 residues. Between the trimmed V and J ends, which lost 5 bases and 0 bases, there was a span of 13 bases. Germline CDR1 and CDR2: MDHEN and SYDVKM. Here the CDR3 reads CASSPPPGTNTGELFF. The CDR3 DNA is TGTGCCAGCAGTCCCCCCCCCGGGACGAACACCGGGGAGCTGTTTTTT.

The rearrangement joins TRBV19 to TRBJ2-7, with a possible D match to TRBD1 (6 bases). Per germline, CDR1 LNHDA and CDR2 SQIVND (reference sequence). V was cut by 5 bases and J by 2 bases, with 13 bases left in between. CDR3 size: 14 residues. The chain's CDR3 is CASSLRDKAYEQYF. The CDR3 nucleotides are TGTGCCAGTAGTCTTCGGGACAAGGCCTACGAGCAGTACTTC.

This chain joins TRBV30 and TRBJ1-5; D might be TRBD1 (6 bases). V was cut by 3 bases and J by 4 bases, with 16 bases left in between. The CDR3 sequence is 15 residues long. CDR1 and CDR2 (germline): GTSNPN, SVGIG (reference sequence). The CDR3 coding sequence is TGTGCCTGGAGAAAAGACGGGACACCGAATCAGCCCCAGCATTTT. Protein: CAWRKDGTPNQPQHF.

This clone was observed a single time. This chain links TRBV27 with TRBJ2-7; TRBD2 matches at 10 bases. Germline loops: CDR1 MNHEY, CDR2 SMNVEV (reference sequence). This CDR3 is 14 amino acids long. V gave up 4 bases and J gave up 8 bases; unmatched junction bases: 8. The CDR3 region is CASSSGSGRAKQYF. DNA for the CDR3: TGTGCCAGCAGTTCAGGGAGCGGGAGGGCCAAGCAGTACTTC.